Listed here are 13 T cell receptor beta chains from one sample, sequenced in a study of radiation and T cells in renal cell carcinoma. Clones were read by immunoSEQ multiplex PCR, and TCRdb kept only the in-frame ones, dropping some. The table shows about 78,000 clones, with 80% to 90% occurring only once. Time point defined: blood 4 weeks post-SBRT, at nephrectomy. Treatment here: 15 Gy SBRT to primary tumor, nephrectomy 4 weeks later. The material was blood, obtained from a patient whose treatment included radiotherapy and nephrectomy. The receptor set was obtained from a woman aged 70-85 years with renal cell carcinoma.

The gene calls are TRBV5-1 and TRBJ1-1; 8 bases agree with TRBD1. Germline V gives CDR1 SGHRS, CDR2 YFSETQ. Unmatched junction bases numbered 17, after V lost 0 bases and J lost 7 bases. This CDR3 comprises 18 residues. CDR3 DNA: TGCGCCAGCAGCTTGGCCGGGTCTTTAAAAGGACAGGGCGATGAAGCTTTCTTT. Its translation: CASSLAGSLKGQGDEAFF.

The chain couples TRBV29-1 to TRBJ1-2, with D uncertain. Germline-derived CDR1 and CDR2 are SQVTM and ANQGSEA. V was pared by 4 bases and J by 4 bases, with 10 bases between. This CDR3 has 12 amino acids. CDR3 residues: CSVAAGLYGYTF. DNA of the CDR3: TGCAGCGTTGCGGCAGGACTCTATGGCTACACCTTC.

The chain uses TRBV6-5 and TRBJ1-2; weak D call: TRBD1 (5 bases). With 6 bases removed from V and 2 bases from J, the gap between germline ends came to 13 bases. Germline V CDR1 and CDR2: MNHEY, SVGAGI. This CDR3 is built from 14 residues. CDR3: CASSQGRGNYGYTF. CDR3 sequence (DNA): TGTGCCAGCAGCCAGGGACGTGGGAACTATGGCTACACCTTC.

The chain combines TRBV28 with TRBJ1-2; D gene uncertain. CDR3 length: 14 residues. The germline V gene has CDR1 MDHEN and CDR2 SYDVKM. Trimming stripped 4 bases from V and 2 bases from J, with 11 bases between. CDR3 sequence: CASSSRTANYGYTF. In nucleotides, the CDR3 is TGTGCCAGCAGTTCCAGGACGGCGAACTATGGCTACACCTTC.

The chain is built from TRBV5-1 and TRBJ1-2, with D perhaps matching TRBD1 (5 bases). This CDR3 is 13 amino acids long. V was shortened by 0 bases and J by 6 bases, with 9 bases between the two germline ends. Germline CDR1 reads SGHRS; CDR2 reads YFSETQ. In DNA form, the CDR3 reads TGCGCCAGCAGCTTGGCCGTGGGGGATGGCTACACCTTC. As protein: CASSLAVGDGYTF.

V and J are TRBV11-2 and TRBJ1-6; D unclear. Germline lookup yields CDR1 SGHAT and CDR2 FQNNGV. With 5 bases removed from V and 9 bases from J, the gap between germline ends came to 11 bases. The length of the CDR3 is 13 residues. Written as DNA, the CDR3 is TGTGCCAGCAGCGCACTCGTGGTTTCACCCCTCCACTTT. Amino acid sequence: CASSALVVSPLHF.

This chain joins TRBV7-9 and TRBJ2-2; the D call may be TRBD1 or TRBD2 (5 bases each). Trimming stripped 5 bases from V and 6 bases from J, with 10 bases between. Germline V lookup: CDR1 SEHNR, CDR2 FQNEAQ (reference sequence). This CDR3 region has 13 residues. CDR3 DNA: TGTGCCAGCAGCCATGAGGGGTCCGGGGAGCTGTTTTTT. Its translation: CASSHEGSGELFF.

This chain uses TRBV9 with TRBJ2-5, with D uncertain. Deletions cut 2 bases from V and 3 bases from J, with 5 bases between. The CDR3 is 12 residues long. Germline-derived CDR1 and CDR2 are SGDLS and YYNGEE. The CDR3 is CASSVKEETQYF. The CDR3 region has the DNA TGTGCCAGCAGCGTTAAGGAAGAGACCCAGTACTTC.

The chain's CDR3 is CASSMTGVSPTEQYF. In nucleotides, the CDR3 is TGTGCCAGCAGTATGACAGGGGTCTCCCCAACCGAGCAGTACTTC. The chain has TRBV6-6 and TRBJ2-7, with 8 bases fitting TRBD1. The J segment lost 6 bases and the V segment lost 5 bases, leaving 12 bases of the junction unmatched. Germline V gene lookup returns CDR1 MNHNY and CDR2 SVGAGI (reference sequence). CDR3 length: 15 residues.

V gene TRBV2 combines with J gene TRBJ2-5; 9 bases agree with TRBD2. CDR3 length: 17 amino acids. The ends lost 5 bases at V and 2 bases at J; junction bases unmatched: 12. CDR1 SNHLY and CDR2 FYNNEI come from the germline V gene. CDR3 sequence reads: CASSSQVGSGGQETQYF. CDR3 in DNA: TGTGCCAGCAGTTCCCAAGTTGGTAGCGGGGGACAAGAGACCCAGTACTTC.

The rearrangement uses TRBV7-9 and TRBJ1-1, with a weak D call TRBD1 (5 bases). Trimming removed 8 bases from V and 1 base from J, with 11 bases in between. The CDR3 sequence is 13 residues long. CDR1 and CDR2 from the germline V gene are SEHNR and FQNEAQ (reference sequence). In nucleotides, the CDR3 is TGTGCCAGCTTCGGGACCGGGAACACTGAAGCTTTCTTT. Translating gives CASFGTGNTEAFF.

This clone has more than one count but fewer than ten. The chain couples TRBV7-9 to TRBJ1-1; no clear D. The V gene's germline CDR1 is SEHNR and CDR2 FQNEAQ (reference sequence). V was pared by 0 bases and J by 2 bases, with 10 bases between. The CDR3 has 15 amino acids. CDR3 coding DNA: TGTGCCAGCAGCTTAGCGACAACGGCTAACACTGAAGCTTTCTTT. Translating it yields CASSLATTANTEAFF.

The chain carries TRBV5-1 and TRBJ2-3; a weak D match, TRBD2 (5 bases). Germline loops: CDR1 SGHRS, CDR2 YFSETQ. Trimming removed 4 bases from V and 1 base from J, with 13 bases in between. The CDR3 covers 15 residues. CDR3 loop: CASSAEGIGTDTQYF. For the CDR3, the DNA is TGCGCCAGCAGCGCTGAGGGCATAGGCACAGATACGCAGTATTTT.